This T cell receptor beta chain was captured in a study of cytomegalovirus exposure and HLA in healthy donors. Across the whole study: Around 85 million unique TCR sequences came from HLA-typed donors in an early release.

Primers for the PCR totalled 60 Vbeta and 13 Jbeta. Authors' methods: There were around 80 million unique TCR beta chains by a later count, and about 12 million of them were shared. Measured with immunoSEQ multiplex PCR; TCRdb has only the in-frame clones, and not every one. V and J calls and clone size are as listed in that table; D and trimming were resolved from the DNA. The data hold under 250,000 clones, with almost 80% observed a single time. Notes on the study in general: Investigators reported around 150 TCR beta chains as tied to cytomegalovirus. What a later analysis showed was that several of the most significant clusters appeared linked to common viral pathogens.

From germline, CDR1 is SGDLS and CDR2 YYNGEE. The CDR3 loop spans 15 amino acids. Germline trimming cut 4 bases from V and 3 bases from J; bases unmatched to any gene: 6. About this clone itself: Its target is unknown.

The sequence was collected from a male donor in good health and CMV-seronegative. This chain joins TRBV9 and TRBJ2-3, with 9 bases fitting TRBD1. The material sequenced was PBMCs. The CDR3 loop is CASSFQGQGTDTQYF. CDR3 DNA sequence: TGTGCCAGCAGCTTCCAGGGACAGGGAACAGATACGCAGTATTTT.